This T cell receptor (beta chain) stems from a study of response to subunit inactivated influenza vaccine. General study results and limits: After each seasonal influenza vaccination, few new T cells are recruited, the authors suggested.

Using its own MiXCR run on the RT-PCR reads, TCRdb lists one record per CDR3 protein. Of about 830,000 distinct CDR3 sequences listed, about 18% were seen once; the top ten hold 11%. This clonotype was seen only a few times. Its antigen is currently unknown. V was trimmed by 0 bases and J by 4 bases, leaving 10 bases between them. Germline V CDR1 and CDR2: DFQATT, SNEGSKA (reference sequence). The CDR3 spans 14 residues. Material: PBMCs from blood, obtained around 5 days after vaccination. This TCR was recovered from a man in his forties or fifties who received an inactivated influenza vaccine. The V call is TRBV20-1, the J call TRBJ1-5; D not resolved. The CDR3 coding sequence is TGCAGTGCTAGAGATCGAACGGCAAATCAGCCCCAGCATTTT. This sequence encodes CSARDRTANQPQHF.